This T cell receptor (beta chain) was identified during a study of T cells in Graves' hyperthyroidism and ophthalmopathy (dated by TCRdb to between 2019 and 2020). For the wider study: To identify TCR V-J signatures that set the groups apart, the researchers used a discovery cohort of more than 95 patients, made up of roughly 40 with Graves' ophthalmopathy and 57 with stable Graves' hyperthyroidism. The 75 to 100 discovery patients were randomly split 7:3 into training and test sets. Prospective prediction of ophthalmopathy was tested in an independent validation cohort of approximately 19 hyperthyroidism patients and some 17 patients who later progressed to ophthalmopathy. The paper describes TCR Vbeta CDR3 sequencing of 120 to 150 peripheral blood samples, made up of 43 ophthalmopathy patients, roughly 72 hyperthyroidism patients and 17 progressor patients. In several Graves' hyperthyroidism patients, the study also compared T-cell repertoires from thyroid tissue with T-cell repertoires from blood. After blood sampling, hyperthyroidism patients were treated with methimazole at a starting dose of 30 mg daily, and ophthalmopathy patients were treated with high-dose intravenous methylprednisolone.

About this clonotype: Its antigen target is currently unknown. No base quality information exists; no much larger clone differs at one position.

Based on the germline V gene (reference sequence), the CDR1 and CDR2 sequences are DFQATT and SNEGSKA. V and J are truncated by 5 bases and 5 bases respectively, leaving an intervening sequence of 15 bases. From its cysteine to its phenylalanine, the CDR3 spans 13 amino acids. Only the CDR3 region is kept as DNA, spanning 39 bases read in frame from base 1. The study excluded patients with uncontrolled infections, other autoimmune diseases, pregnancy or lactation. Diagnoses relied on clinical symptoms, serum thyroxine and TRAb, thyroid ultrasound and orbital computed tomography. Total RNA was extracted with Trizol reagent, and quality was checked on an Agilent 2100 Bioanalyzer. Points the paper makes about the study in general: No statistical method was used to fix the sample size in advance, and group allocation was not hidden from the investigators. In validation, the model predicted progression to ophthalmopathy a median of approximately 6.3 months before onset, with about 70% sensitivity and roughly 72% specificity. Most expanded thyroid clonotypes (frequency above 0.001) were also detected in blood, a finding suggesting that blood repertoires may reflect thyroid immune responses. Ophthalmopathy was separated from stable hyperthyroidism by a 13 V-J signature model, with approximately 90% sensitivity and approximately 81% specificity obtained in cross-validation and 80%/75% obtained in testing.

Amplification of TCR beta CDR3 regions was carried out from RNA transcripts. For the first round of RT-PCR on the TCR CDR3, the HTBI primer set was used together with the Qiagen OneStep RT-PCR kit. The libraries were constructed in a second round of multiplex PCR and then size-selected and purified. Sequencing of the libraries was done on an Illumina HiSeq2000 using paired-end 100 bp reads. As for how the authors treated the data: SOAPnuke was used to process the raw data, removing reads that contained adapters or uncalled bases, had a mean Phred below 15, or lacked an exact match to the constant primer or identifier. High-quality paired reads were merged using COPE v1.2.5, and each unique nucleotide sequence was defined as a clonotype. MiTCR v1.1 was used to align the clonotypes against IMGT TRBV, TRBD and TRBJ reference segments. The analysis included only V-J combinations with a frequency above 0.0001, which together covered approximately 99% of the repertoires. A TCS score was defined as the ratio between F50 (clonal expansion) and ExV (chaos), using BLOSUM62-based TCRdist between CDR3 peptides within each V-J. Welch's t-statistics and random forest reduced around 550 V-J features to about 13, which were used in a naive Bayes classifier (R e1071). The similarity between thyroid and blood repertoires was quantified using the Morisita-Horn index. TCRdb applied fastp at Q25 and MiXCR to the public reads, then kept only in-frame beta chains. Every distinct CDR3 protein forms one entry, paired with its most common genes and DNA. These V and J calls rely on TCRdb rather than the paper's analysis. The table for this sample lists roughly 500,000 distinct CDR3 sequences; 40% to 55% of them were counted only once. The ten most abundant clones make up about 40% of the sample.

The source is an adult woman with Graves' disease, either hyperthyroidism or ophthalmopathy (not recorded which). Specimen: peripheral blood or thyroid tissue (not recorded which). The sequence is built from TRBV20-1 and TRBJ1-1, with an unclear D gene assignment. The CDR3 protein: CSAYTRGGTEAFF. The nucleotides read TGCAGTGCTTATACCCGGGGTGGAACTGAAGCTTTCTTT.